The source of this T cell receptor beta chain is a study of T cell responses to AZD1222 COVID-19 vaccine (dated by TCRdb to about 2021). With respect to the entire study: TCR sequencing was performed for about 250 trial participants, of whom roughly 200 were given two doses of AZD1222 and around 25 were given two doses of MenACWY control vaccine. Trial participants were enrolled into age subgroups of 18-55, 56-69 and 70-plus years, which contained approximately 150, 28 and 58 TCR-sequenced participants, respectively.

This specimen's time point label, interpreted: baseline before first vaccination. This sample's treatment or condition label indicates: meningococcal conjugate vaccine given as trial control. Vaccinee samples were obtained from the UK trials COV001 and COV002, which included a single-blind randomized controlled phase 2/3 trial of AZD1222 (ChAdOx1 nCoV-19) in healthy adults. For TCRbeta chain sequencing, PBMC samples from trial participants were taken at day 0 and at day 28 after the second dose. Overall study results and their limits: A significant rise in spike-specific TCR breadth and depth was observed after two AZD1222 doses relative to day 0 and relative to MenACWY recipients. Participants were mostly white British and included more females than males, and it was suggested by the authors that clonal diversity may have been underestimated. Vaccine-associated CD4 TCRs spanned the whole spike protein, with dominant responses in regions 160-218 and 743-854. Conclusions about previously exposed vaccinees are limited, since just five to seven AZD1222 recipients were seropositive for SARS-CoV-2 at baseline. Because no samples from the day 14 peak response were available, repertoires could be characterized only after the peak T cell response. The 56-69-year group was small, and its depth increase did not reach significance, likely because of low power. Epitopes outside the regions mutated in the B.1.351 and B.1.1.7 variants were reportedly recognized by nearly half of the unique spike-specific TCRs.

The CDR3 regions of human TCRbeta chains were analyzed by immunosequencing. In the authors' own workflow: TCRs in the repertoires were matched against a reference library of SARS-CoV-2-specific TCRs that had been generated with the MIRA antigen-specificity platform. Breadth was defined as the fraction of unique TCRs that were SARS-CoV-2-associated, and depth was defined as the fraction of total T cells that were SARS-CoV-2-associated. Each spike-specific TCR was assigned to its reactive spike region and to a CD4 or CD8 class using the MIRA data. Log10-transformed breadth and depth values were compared by one-way ANOVA with Sidak's multiple comparisons tests. TCRdb stores this immuneACCESS table with in-frame sequences only. Part of the clones is absent; in the studies checked, under half of the shortfall reflects unresolved V genes, and no reason is known for the rest. V and J calls and clone size are copied from that table; D and trimming were computed from the DNA. This sample lists some 97,000 clones; around 87% were detected once. Together, the top ten hold more than 3.5% of the sample.

With respect to this clone: The specificity of this receptor is unknown. Base qualities were left out, and no much larger clone turns up one base away.

This material consisted of peripheral blood, taken on day 0 of MenACWY control vaccination. The receptor was derived from an adult in good health.

The DNA sequence reads TGTGCCAGCCGCGGACAGGAACCTAATTCACCCCTCCACTTT. It translates to CASRGQEPNSPLHF. This chain joins TRBV6-5 to TRBJ1-6; 7 bases in the junction line up with TRBD1. From the cysteine up to the phenylalanine, the CDR3 has a length of 14 residues. This entry keeps only the CDR3 DNA: 42 bases, framed from base 1. The junction shows trimming of 8 bases on V and 6 bases on J, and the gene matches do not reach 7 bases of it. CDR1 and CDR2 are drawn from the germline V gene: MNHEY, SVGAGI.